Listed here is a single TCR beta chain. The antigen is undetermined. This sample stems from a study of cytomegalovirus exposure and HLA in healthy donors. With 60 Vbeta and 13 Jbeta primers, the PCR was carried out. Some clones are missing from TCRdb's copy, which holds only in-frame ones; the method was immunoSEQ multiplex PCR. The sample lists 100,000 to 150,000 clones, less than 80% seen once, with roughly 11% in the top ten. Regarding the study as a whole: Excluded were some V segments that proved indistinguishable, including TRBV6-2 and TRBV6-3. The authors judged a highly shared variant cluster likely a sequencing artifact. It was reportedly the case that the classifier diagnosed cytomegalovirus status with high specificity and sensitivity.

Unmatched junction bases numbered 5, after V lost 6 bases and J lost 3 bases. CDR1 and CDR2 from the germline V gene are WSHSY and SAAADI. This CDR3 has 14 residues. Sequencing input: PBMCs. The V call is TRBV10-2, the J call TRBJ1-1; 9 bases line up with TRBD1. This clonotype originated in a woman aged 50 to 60 in good health and CMV-seropositive. In nucleotides, the CDR3 is TGCGCCAGCAGGGACAGGGGCTTCGACACTGAAGCTTTCTTT. Its translation is CASRDRGFDTEAFF.